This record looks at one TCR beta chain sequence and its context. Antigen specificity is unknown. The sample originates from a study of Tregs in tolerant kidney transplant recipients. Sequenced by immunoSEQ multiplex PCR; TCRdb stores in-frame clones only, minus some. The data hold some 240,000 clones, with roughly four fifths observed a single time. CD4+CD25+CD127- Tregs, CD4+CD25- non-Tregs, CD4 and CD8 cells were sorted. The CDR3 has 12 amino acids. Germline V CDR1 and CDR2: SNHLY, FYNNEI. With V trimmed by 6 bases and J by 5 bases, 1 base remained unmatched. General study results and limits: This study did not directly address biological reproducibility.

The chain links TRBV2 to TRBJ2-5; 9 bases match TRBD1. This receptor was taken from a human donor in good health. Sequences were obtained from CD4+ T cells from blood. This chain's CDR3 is CASRDRGETQYF. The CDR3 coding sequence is TGTGCCAGCAGGGACAGGGGTGAGACCCAGTACTTC.